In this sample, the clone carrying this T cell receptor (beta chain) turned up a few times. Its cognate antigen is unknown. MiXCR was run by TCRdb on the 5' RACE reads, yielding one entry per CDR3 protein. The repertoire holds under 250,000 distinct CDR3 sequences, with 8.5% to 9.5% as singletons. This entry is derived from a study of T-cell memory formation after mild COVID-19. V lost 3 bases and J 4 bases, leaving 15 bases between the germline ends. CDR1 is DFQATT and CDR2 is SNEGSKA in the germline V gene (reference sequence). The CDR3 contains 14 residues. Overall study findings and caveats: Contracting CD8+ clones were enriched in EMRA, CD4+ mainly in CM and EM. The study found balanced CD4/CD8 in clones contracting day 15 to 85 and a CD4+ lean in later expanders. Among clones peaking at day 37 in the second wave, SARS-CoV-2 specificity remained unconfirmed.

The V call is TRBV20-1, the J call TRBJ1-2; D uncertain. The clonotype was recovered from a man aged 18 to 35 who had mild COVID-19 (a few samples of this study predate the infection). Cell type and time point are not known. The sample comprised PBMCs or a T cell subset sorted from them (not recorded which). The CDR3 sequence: CSASTTFQAYGYTF. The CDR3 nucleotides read TGCAGTGCTAGTACCACGTTTCAGGCCTATGGCTACACCTTC.